This T cell receptor beta chain was recovered during a study of shared clonotypes between healthy human individuals. Whole-study results and caveats: Clonotype sharing among the donors was expected to vary with sequencing depth. The study's rarefaction showed incomplete sorted-subset sequencing despite large depth. As a rule, naive subsets had a larger estimated richness than memory subsets.

The count of this clone is one. Its target is not known. The data were produced by immunoSEQ multiplex PCR, yet TCRdb's version contains in-frame clones alone and is incomplete. The sample consists of 2.5 million or so clones, 90% to 95% of them appearing once. Per the germline V gene, CDR1 is MNHEY and CDR2 is SMNVEV (reference sequence). The CDR3 has 15 amino acids. V gave up 4 bases and J gave up 4 bases; unmatched junction bases: 7. This sequence originates from a man younger than 35 in good health. The sample comprised naive CD4+ T cells sorted from blood. The subset is: CD45RA+ positively selected. V gene TRBV27 combines with J gene TRBJ2-5; 9 positions match TRBD2. CDR3 sequence: CASSSLSGRRETQYF. The CDR3 nucleotides are TGTGCCAGCAGTTCTCTTAGCGGGAGAAGAGAGACCCAGTACTTC.